These 25 T cell receptor beta chains originate from one sample sequenced in a study of cytomegalovirus exposure and HLA in healthy donors. Sequenced by immunoSEQ multiplex PCR; TCRdb stores in-frame clones only, minus some. Of hundreds of thousands of clones in the sample, about 90% were seen once. Sample: PBMCs. These TCRs come from a man aged 18 to 29 in good health and CMV-seropositive.

The chain uses TRBV29-1 and TRBJ1-2, with 9 nucleotides matching TRBD1. The length of the CDR3 is 13 residues. Germline V lookup: CDR1 SQVTM, CDR2 ANQGSEA. With V trimmed by 6 bases and J by 2 bases, 4 bases remained unmatched. Here the CDR3 reads CSVGQGQNYGYTF. CDR3 bases: TGCAGCGTCGGACAGGGGCAAAACTATGGCTACACCTTC.

Only a few counts were recorded for this clone. V is TRBV5-5 and J is TRBJ1-3; the D is unclear. This CDR3 has 15 amino acids. Germline V CDR1 and CDR2: SGHKS, YYEKEE (reference sequence). V shed 4 bases and J shed 0 bases, with 11 bases lying between them. The CDR3 region has the DNA TGTGCCAGCAGCCTTAGGGCGAGCTCTGGAAACACCATATATTTT. It yields the protein CASSLRASSGNTIYF.

With respect to this clone: The sample carries other DNA sequences with the same CDR3. This chain links TRBV19 with TRBJ2-1, with TRBD2 identical over 12 bases. Germline V gene data show CDR1 as LNHDA and CDR2 as SQIVND (reference sequence). There are 15 residues in the CDR3. V lost 3 bases to trimming and J lost 3 bases; unmatched junction nucleotides: 0. DNA of the CDR3: TGTGCCAGTAGTATGGGACTAGCGGGCTACAATGAGCAGTTCTTC. Encoded protein: CASSMGLAGYNEQFF.

The chain carries TRBV7-9 and TRBJ1-5; D perhaps matches TRBD1 (6 bases). With 8 bases removed from V and 6 bases from J, the gap between germline ends came to 14 bases. The CDR3 is 13 amino acids. Germline CDR1 is SEHNR and CDR2 is FQNEAQ (reference sequence). The CDR3 bases are TGTGCCAGCGGGGGGCGCGAGGGTCAGCCCCAGCATTTT. Its protein product is CASGGREGQPQHF. Combining the CDR3 with reference TRBV7-9 and TRBJ1-5 gives the whole variable domain DTGVSQNPRHKITKRGQNVTFRCDPISEHNRLYWYRQTLGQGPEFLTYFQNEAQLEKSRLLSDRFSAERPKGSFSTLEIQRTEQGDSAMYLCASGGREGQPQHFGDGTRLSIL.

This sequence joins TRBV6-6 and TRBJ1-1; D gene ambiguous. V gave up 4 bases and J gave up 0 bases, with 9 bases separating them. In germline, CDR1 is MNHNY, CDR2 SVGAGI (reference sequence). The CDR3 length is 14 residues. The CDR3 spells CASSWRGMNTEAFF. CDR3 in DNA: TGTGCCAGCAGTTGGCGGGGTATGAACACTGAAGCTTTCTTT.

The rearrangement uses TRBV13 and TRBJ2-2; 8 bases fit TRBD2. CDR3 length: 14 residues. CDR1 and CDR2 from the germline V gene are PRHDT and FYEKMQ (reference sequence). J lost 5 bases, V lost 7 bases, and 6 bases had no gene match. The CDR3: CASMAGGETGELFF. In DNA form, the CDR3 reads TGTGCCAGCATGGCGGGAGGAGAGACCGGGGAGCTGTTTTTT.

The V call is TRBV15, the J call TRBJ1-3; D gene ambiguous. From germline, CDR1 is LNHNV and CDR2 YYDKDF (reference sequence). V lost 3 bases and J lost 5, with 11 bases in between. This CDR3 comprises 14 residues. Written as DNA, the CDR3 is TGTGCCACCAGCAGTGCGGGAGGTCGAAACACCATATATTTT. Encoded protein: CATSSAGGRNTIYF.

V usage is TRBV7-9 and J usage is TRBJ2-5; unclear D gene. The CDR3 is 15 amino acids. Trimming removed 5 bases from V and 0 bases from J, with 13 bases in between. Germline assignment: CDR1 SEHNR and CDR2 FQNEAQ (reference sequence). The CDR3 loop is CASSGPSRYQETQYF. The CDR3 nucleotides are TGTGCCAGCAGCGGACCCAGCCGGTACCAAGAGACCCAGTACTTC.

This chain joins TRBV4-1 and TRBJ2-5, with D hard to call. CDR3 length: 14 residues. CDR1 is MGHRA and CDR2 is YSYEKL in the germline V gene. V gave up 3 bases and J gave up 6 bases, with 14 bases separating them. CDR3 amino acids: CASSHTVLFQTQYF. In nucleotides, the CDR3 is TGCGCCAGCAGCCACACGGTACTATTTCAGACCCAGTACTTC.

The chain links TRBV5-1 to TRBJ1-2, with TRBD1 matching over 7 bases. V dropped 2 bases and J dropped 0; count of bases not matched to a gene: 4. This CDR3 contains 15 residues. Germline assignment: CDR1 SGHRS and CDR2 YFSETQ. CDR3 nucleotide sequence: TGCGCCAGCAGCTTCGGGACAGCTGCTAACTATGGCTACACCTTC. Residues: CASSFGTAANYGYTF.

This clone was observed a few times. The gene calls are TRBV18 and TRBJ2-5, with D possibly being TRBD2 (6 bases). V shed 3 bases and J shed 6 bases, with 11 bases lying between them. Per germline, CDR1 KGHSH and CDR2 LQKENI. The length of the CDR3 is 13 residues. The CDR3 region is CASSPGGQQTQYF. CDR3 DNA sequence: TGTGCCAGCTCACCGGGAGGACAACAGACCCAGTACTTC.

This clone showed up just once. The CDR3 is CASAQSGQGNQPQHF. The CDR3 DNA reads TGTGCCAGCGCTCAGTCCGGGCAGGGGAATCAGCCCCAGCATTTT. The rearrangement uses TRBV7-8 and TRBJ1-5, with a weak D call TRBD1 (6 bases). Germline V gives CDR1 SGHVS, CDR2 FQNEAQ. The CDR3 runs 15 residues. The ends were cut back, 8 bases at V and 4 bases at J, with 18 bases in the middle.

The rearrangement links TRBV19 to TRBJ2-1; D assignment may be TRBD1 or TRBD2 (5 bases each). This CDR3 is built from 17 residues. The V gene's germline CDR1 is LNHDA and CDR2 SQIVND (reference sequence). V gave up 3 bases and J gave up 1 base, with 16 bases separating them. The CDR3 here is CASSISGAVGSYNEQFF. The CDR3 DNA reads as TGTGCCAGTAGTATCTCCGGGGCTGTTGGATCCTACAATGAGCAGTTCTTC.

The chain uses TRBV7-9 and TRBJ2-6; D unresolved. CDR1 is SEHNR, CDR2 FQNEAQ, per germline (reference sequence). The CDR3 has 16 residues. The V end lost 5 bases, the J end lost 3 bases, and 14 bases lay between the germline ends. The CDR3 here is CASSPPGVIGANVLTF. As DNA, the CDR3 is TGTGCCAGCAGCCCCCCTGGGGTAATTGGGGCCAACGTCCTGACTTTC.

The chain joins TRBV27 to TRBJ1-2; D gene uncertain. Germline V gives CDR1 MNHEY, CDR2 SMNVEV (reference sequence). CDR3 length equals 16 residues. V was clipped by 5 bases and J by 8 bases, with 24 bases between them. The CDR3 coding sequence is TGTGCCAGCAGTCCTTGGTTGGTCGAGTACCAAGGAGGCTACACCTTC. Protein sequence: CASSPWLVEYQGGYTF.

This clone is a singleton in its sample. The rearrangement joins TRBV7-8 to TRBJ1-4; D is ambiguous. Germline CDR1 reads SGHVS; CDR2 reads FQNEAQ. V was cut by 3 bases and J by 8 bases, with 10 bases left in between. The CDR3 runs 13 residues. The CDR3 loop is CASSFIPTEKLFF. The CDR3 DNA is TGTGCCAGCAGCTTTATCCCGACGGAAAAACTGTTTTTT.

The rearrangement joins TRBV28 to TRBJ1-2, with TRBD1 matching 7 bases. The CDR3 contains 14 residues. Germline CDR1 reads MDHEN; CDR2 reads SYDVKM. J gave up 3 bases and V 11 bases, and 12 bases lay outside the gene matches. CDR3 residues: CASNEDRVDYGYTF. CDR3 in DNA: TGTGCCTCCAATGAAGACAGGGTTGACTATGGCTACACCTTC.

The gene calls are TRBV6-5 and TRBJ1-1; weak D call: TRBD1 (5 bases). Germline V gene lookup returns CDR1 MNHEY and CDR2 SVGAGI. Trimming shortened V by 7 bases and J by 7 bases, and 16 bases separated the two germline ends. This CDR3 has 13 amino acids. The CDR3 nucleotides read TGTGCCAGCATCACCGACAGTACTCGTGAAGCTTTCTTT. It translates to CASITDSTREAFF.

The V call is TRBV25-1, the J call TRBJ1-2; no clear D. The length of the CDR3 is 11 residues. Deletions cut 4 bases from V and 8 bases from J, with 8 bases between. CDR1 is MGHDK and CDR2 is SYGVNS in the germline V gene. CDR3 nucleotides: TGTGCCAGCAGTGGCCCGCGGGGCTACACCTTC. It is translated as CASSGPRGYTF.

This clone was counted a few times. The CDR3 region has the DNA TGTGCCAGTAGAGAAACCGGGACAGGGCGCTACGAGCAGTACTTC. Amino acids: CASRETGTGRYEQYF. The gene calls are TRBV19 and TRBJ2-7, with 9 bases that match TRBD1. V lost 6 bases to trimming and J lost 3 bases; unmatched junction nucleotides: 9. The V gene's germline CDR1 is LNHDA and CDR2 SQIVND (reference sequence). The CDR3 consists of 15 residues.

The chain uses TRBV30 and TRBJ2-2; D is uncertain. The V gene's germline CDR1 is GTSNPN and CDR2 SVGIG (reference sequence). The CDR3 contains 16 residues. The V gene lost 3 bases and the J gene lost 7 bases, with 21 bases spanning the gap. This CDR3 is CAWSAPVGLVGGELFF. Here the CDR3 DNA reads TGTGCCTGGAGCGCGCCAGTGGGATTGGTTGGCGGGGAGCTGTTTTTT.

The V call is TRBV11-2, the J call TRBJ2-7, with a possible D match to TRBD2 (6 bases). This CDR3 is 15 amino acids long. Looked up from germline, CDR1 is SGHAT and CDR2 is FQNNGV. Trimming took 5 bases from V and 7 from J, leaving 21 bases between them. Here the CDR3 reads CASSPQDYSTGEQYF. The CDR3 DNA is TGTGCCAGCAGCCCCCAGGACTACTCTACGGGGGAGCAGTACTTC.

The V and J genes are TRBV11-2 and TRBJ2-7; tentative D call: TRBD1 (5 bases). Germline values: CDR1 SGHAT, CDR2 FQNNGV. The CDR3 has 15 amino acids. V gave up 5 bases and J gave up 5 bases, with 19 bases separating them. The CDR3 DNA sequence: TGTGCCAGCAGCCAGTGGGGCGACCTCGATAACGAGCAGTACTTC. Its protein is CASSQWGDLDNEQYF.

The rearrangement links TRBV6-4 to TRBJ1-2; TRBD1 aligns across 8 bases. The CDR3 sequence is 14 residues long. Losses at the gene ends were 7 bases for V and 2 bases for J; bases not matched to a gene: 6. Per the germline V gene, CDR1 is MRHNA and CDR2 is SNTAGT. The CDR3 nucleotides are TGTGCCAGCACCGAGGGGACAGGCAACTATGGCTACACCTTC. Its protein product is CASTEGTGNYGYTF.

The rearrangement links TRBV6-5 to TRBJ1-1; weak D call: TRBD1 (6 bases). The CDR3 is made up of 12 amino acids. Germline V gene sequence: CDR1 MNHEY, CDR2 SVGAGI. V was cut by 6 bases and J by 5 bases, with 10 bases left in between. The CDR3 loop reads CASSAGETEAFF. The CDR3, as DNA: TGTGCCAGCAGCGCAGGGGAGACTGAAGCTTTCTTT.